The rows below give T cell receptor beta chains drawn from one sample of a study of T cells in localized non-small cell lung cancer. Repertoires were generated with immunoSEQ multiplex PCR, while TCRdb's copy carries only in-frame clones and drops some. The data hold around 2,200 clones, with roughly 25% observed a single time. The source was normal lung tissue next to the tumor, collected before any cancer treatment. Receptor source: a woman aged 40-75 years with stage I lung adenocarcinoma. CDR3s include the opening cysteine and the closing phenylalanine or tryptophan. The order of the fields is V gene, D gene, clone size, J gene, CDR3 DNA, CDR3 protein. D genes are given only for firm matches. Only part of the rows carry a size: once, few, many, or a class if the clone is expanded.

>TRBV15|TRBD1|.|TRBJ2-3
TGTGCCACCAGCAGAGGGGAGAGGGGGCCAGATACGCAGTATTTT
CATSRGERGPDTQYF
>TRBV18|.|.|TRBJ1-1
TGTGCCAGCTCACCATCGTCGGCAGGGCAGAACACTGAAGCTTTCTTT
CASSPSSAGQNTEAFF
>TRBV6-8|TRBD1|.|TRBJ2-7
TGTGCCAGCAGTGTAACAGGGGAATCCTACGAGCAGTACTTC
CASSVTGESYEQYF
>TRBV6-8|TRBD2|.|TRBJ2-3
TGTGCCAGCATGAAATTAGCGGGGGGCACAGATACGCAGTATTTT
CASMKLAGGTDTQYF
>TRBV29-1|.|.|TRBJ1-3
TGCAGCGCCGAAGTTCCGTTTGGGGTACACTCTGGAAACACCATATATTTT
CSAEVPFGVHSGNTIYF
>TRBV14|TRBD1|once|TRBJ1-2
TGTGCCAGCAGCCAACCGGACAGGACCTTTCGGGATGGCTACACCTTC
CASSQPDRTFRDGYTF
>TRBV14|TRBD2|large|TRBJ2-3
TGTGCCAGCAGCCCAACGGGGGGGCTTACAGATACGCAGTATTTT
CASSPTGGLTDTQYF
>TRBV7-4|.|.|TRBJ2-2
TGTGCCAGCAGCTTAGGGGCGAACACCGGGGAGCTGTTTTTT
CASSLGANTGELFF
>TRBV23-1|.|few|TRBJ2-1
TGCGCCAGCAGCTTATTAGTGATGGGTGAGCAGTTCTTC
CASSLLVMGEQFF
>TRBV6-7|.|few|TRBJ2-2
TGTGCCAGCACCCAAGACGGCACCGGGGAGCTGTTTTTT
CASTQDGTGELFF
>TRBV11-3|TRBD1|.|TRBJ1-2
TGTGCCAGCAGCCGACTGGGACAGGGGCTAGATGGCTACACCTTC
CASSRLGQGLDGYTF
>TRBV7-4|TRBD1|.|TRBJ1-2
TGTGCCAGCAGCTTATGGGACAGCCAGGGCTACACCTTC
CASSLWDSQGYTF
>TRBV18|.|.|TRBJ2-6
TGTGCCAGCTCACCTAGGCCCCACCAACTAAGCTCTGGGGCCAACGTCCTGACTTTC
CASSPRPHQLSSGANVLTF
>TRBV19|TRBD2|large|TRBJ2-5
TGTGCCAGTAGTATATCGGGACTAGAGGGGACCCAGTACTTC
CASSISGLEGTQYF
>TRBV29-1|.|.|TRBJ2-1
TGCAGCGTTGTCGACGGGGGGCCTGACAATGAGCAGTTCTTC
CSVVDGGPDNEQFF
>TRBV11-3|.|medium-sized|TRBJ1-6
TGTGCCAGCAGCTTAATAGGTCAGGGAAGAGATTCACCCCTCCACTTT
CASSLIGQGRDSPLHF
>TRBV5-1|TRBD1|.|TRBJ1-1
TGCGCCAGCAGTAGCGGGACAGGGATAATGAACACTGAAGCTTTCTTT
CASSSGTGIMNTEAFF
>TRBV6-8|.|.|TRBJ1-3
TGTGCCAGCGAGAGGGCCGGAAACACCATATATTTT
CASERAGNTIYF
>TRBV18|TRBD1|.|TRBJ1-6
TGTGCCAGCTCTCCGGTCGGACAGGACAATTCACCCCTCCACTTT
CASSPVGQDNSPLHF
>TRBV9|TRBD1|.|TRBJ1-1
TGTGCCAGCAATACAGGGGGGAACACTGAAGCTTTCTTT
CASNTGGNTEAFF
>TRBV6-8|.|medium-sized|TRBJ2-4
TGTGCCAGCAGCCACGGTCCAGACATTCAGTACTTC
CASSHGPDIQYF
>TRBV4-1|TRBD1|few|TRBJ1-2
TGCGCCAGCAGCCAAGAAGCGGGACAGCCGGCGCCGGGTTGCACCTTC
CASSQEAGQPAPGCTF
>TRBV14|TRBD2|.|TRBJ2-5
TGTGCCAGCAGCCAAGTTAGGACTAGCGGGCAAGAGACCCAGTACTTC
CASSQVRTSGQETQYF
>TRBV11-3|.|.|TRBJ1-2
TGTGCCAGCACCGAAGGGATCCGGGGCCAGAGAGGCCGCTATGGCTACACCTTC
CASTEGIRGQRGRYGYTF
>TRBV19|.|.|TRBJ2-2
TGTGCCAGTACATTCAGGGACACCGGGGAGCTGTTTTTT
CASTFRDTGELFF
>TRBV1|.|.|TRBJ1-2
TGCGCCAGCAGCCAAGGGCGGGGGTTTGGCTACACCTTC
CASSQGRGFGYTF
>TRBV19|TRBD1|few|TRBJ1-2
TGTGCCAGTAGTATAGCAGGGGGCTCGTACTATGGCTACACCTTC
CASSIAGGSYYGYTF
>TRBV11-3|.|.|TRBJ2-3
TGTGCCAGCAGCCCTGGACCGGGAACAGATACGCAGTATTTT
CASSPGPGTDTQYF
>TRBV6-8|.|medium-sized|TRBJ2-1
TGTGCCAGCAGATCGGTAGCATACAATGAGCAGTTCTTC
CASRSVAYNEQFF